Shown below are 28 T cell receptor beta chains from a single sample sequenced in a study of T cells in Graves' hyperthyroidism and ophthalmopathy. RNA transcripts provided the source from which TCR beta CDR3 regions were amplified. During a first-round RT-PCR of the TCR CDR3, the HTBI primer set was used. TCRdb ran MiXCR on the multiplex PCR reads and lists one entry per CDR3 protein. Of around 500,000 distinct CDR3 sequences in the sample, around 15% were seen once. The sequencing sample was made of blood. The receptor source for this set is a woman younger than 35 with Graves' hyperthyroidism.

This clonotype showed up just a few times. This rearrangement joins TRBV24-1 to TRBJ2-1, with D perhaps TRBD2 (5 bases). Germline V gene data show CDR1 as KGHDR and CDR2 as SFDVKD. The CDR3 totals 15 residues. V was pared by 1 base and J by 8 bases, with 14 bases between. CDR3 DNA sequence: TGTGCCACCAGTGATTTTGGAGGCCGGGTGGATGAGCAGTTCTTC. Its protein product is CATSDFGGRVDEQFF.

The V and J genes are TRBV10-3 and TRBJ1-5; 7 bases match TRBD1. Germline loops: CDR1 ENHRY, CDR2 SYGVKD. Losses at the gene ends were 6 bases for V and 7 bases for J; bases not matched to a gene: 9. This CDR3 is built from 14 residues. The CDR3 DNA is TGTGCCATCAGCCCTGTTGAACAGGGGCAGCCCCAGCATTTT. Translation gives CAISPVEQGQPQHF.

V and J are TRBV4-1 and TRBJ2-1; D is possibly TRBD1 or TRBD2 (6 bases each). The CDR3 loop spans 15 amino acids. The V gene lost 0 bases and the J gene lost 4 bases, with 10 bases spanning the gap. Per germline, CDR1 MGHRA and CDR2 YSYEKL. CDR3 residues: CASSQDGGGYNEQFF. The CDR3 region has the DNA TGCGCCAGCAGCCAAGATGGAGGGGGGTACAATGAGCAGTTCTTC.

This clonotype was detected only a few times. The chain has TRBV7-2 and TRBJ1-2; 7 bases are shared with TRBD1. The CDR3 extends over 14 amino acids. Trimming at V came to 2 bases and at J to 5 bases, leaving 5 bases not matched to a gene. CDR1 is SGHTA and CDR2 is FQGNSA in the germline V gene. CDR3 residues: CASSLSDRVYGYTF. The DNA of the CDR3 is TGTGCCAGCAGCTTAAGCGACAGGGTGTATGGCTACACCTTC. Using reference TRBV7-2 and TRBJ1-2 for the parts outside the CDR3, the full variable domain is GAGVSQSPSNKVTEKGKDVELRCDPISGHTALYWYRQSLGQGLEFLIYFQGNSAPDKSGLPSDRFSAERTGGSVSTLTIQRTQQEDSAVYLCASSLSDRVYGYTFGSGTRLTVV.

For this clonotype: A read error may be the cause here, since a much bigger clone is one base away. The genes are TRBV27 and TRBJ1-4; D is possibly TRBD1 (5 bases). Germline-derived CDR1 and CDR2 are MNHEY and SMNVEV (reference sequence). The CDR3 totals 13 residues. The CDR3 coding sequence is TGTACCAGCAGTTTAGGGGCGTGGGAAAAACTGTTTTTT. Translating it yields CTSSLGAWEKLFF.

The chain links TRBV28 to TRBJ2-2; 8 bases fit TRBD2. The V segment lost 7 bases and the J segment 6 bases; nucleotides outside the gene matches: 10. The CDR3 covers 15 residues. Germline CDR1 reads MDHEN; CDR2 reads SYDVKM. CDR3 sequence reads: CASKLRLATAGELFF. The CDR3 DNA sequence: TGTGCCAGCAAACTCCGACTAGCGACGGCCGGGGAGCTGTTTTTT.

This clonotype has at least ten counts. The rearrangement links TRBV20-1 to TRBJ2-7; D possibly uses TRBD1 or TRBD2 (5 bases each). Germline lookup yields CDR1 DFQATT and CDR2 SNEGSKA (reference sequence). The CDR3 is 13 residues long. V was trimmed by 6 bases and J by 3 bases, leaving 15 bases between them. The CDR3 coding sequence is TGCAGTGCAACGCCTGATGGGGGCTACGAGCAGTACGTC. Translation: CSATPDGGYEQYV.

CDR3 loop: CSASLRERADTQYF. In DNA form, the CDR3 reads TGCAGTGCTAGTCTGCGGGAGAGGGCAGATACGCAGTATTTT. The chain joins TRBV20-1 to TRBJ2-3; 7 nucleotides align to TRBD2. Trimming cost V 3 bases and J 4 bases; bases outside gene matches: 7. Germline V gives CDR1 DFQATT, CDR2 SNEGSKA (reference sequence). The CDR3 spans 14 residues.

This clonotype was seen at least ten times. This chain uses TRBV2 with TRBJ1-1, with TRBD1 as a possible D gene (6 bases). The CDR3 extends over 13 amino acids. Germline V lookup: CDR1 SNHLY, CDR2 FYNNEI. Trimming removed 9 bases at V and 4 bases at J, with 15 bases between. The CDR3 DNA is TGTGCCAGTTCGGACAGAGCAGGCACTGAAGCTTTCTTT. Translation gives CASSDRAGTEAFF.

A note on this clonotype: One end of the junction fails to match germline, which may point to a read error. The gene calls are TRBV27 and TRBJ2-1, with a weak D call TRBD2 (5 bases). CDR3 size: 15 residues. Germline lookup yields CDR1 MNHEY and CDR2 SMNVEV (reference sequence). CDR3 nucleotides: TGTGCCAGCGGTTTAGGCGGGTTTATGTACAATGAGCAGTTCTTC. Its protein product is CASGLGGFMYNEQFF.

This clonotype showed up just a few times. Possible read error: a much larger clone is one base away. The CDR3: CARRQGNTEVFF. The DNA for the CDR3 is TGTGCCCGACGACAGGGGAACACTGAAGTTTTCTTT. The chain links TRBV30 to TRBJ1-1; 8 bases are a match to TRBD1. Germline values: CDR1 GTSNPN, CDR2 SVGIG (reference sequence). This CDR3 is 12 amino acids long.

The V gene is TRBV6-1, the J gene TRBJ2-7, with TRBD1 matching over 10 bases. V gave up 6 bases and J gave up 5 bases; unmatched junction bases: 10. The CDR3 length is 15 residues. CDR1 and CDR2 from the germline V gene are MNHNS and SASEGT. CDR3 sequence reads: CASRTPGQGSHEQYF. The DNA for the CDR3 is TGTGCCAGCAGAACGCCGGGACAGGGGTCCCACGAGCAGTACTTC.

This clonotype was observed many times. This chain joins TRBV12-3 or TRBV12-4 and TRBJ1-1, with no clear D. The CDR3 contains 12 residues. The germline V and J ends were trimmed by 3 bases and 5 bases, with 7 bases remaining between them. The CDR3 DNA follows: TGTGCCAGCAGTTTGAAGGAGACTGAAGCTTTCTTT. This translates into CASSLKETEAFF.

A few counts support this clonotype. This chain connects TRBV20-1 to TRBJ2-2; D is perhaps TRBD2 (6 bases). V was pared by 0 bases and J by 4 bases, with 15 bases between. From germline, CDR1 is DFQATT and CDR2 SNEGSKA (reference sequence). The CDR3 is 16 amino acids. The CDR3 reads CSARDVGGPSTGELFF. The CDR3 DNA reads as TGCAGTGCTAGAGATGTCGGAGGGCCGAGCACCGGGGAGCTGTTTTTT.

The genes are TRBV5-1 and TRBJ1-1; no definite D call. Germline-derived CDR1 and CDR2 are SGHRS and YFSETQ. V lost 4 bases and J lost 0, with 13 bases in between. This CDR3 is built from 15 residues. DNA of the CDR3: TGCGCCAGCAGCCAGGATACCGACATGAACACTGAAGCTTTCTTT. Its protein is CASSQDTDMNTEAFF.

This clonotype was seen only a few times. This CDR3 is CASSSPKGLRGLNTEAFF. The CDR3, as DNA: TGTGCCAGCAGTTCCCCTAAAGGGCTAAGGGGACTGAACACTGAAGCTTTCTTT. This sequence joins TRBV6-1 and TRBJ1-1; D perhaps matches TRBD1 (5 bases). Trimming cost V 5 bases and J 0 bases, with 22 bases left between them. The CDR3 extends over 18 amino acids. Germline V gene data show CDR1 as MNHNS and CDR2 as SASEGT.

The CDR3 is CASSSGASSLADTQYF. The CDR3 DNA is TGTGCCAGCAGCAGTGGGGCTAGTTCCCTCGCAGATACGCAGTATTTT. The V and J genes are TRBV5-4 and TRBJ2-3; a possible D gene is TRBD1 (5 bases). The CDR3 sequence is 16 residues long. Germline V lookup: CDR1 SGHNT, CDR2 YYREEE (reference sequence). V lost 4 bases to trimming and J lost 4 bases, with 19 bases between them.

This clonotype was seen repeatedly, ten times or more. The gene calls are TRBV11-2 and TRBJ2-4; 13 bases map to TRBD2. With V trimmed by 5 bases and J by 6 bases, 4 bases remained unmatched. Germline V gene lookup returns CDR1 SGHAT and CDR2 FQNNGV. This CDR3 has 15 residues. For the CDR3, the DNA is TGTGCCAGCAGCCCGGGACTAGCGGGGTTAAACATTCAGTACTTC. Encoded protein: CASSPGLAGLNIQYF. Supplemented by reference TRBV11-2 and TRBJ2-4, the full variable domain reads EAGVAQSPRYKIIEKRQSVAFWCNPISGHATLYWYQQILGQGPKLLIQFQNNGVVDDSQLPKDRFSAERLKGVDSTLKIQPAKLEDSAVYLCASSPGLAGLNIQYFGAGTRLSVL.

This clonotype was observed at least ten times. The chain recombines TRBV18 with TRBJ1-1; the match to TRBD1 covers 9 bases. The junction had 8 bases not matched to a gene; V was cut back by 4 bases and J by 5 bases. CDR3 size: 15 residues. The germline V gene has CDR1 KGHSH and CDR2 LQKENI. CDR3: CASSLLGTGRTEAFF. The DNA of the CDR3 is TGTGCCAGCTCACTACTTGGGACAGGGAGGACTGAAGCTTTCTTT.

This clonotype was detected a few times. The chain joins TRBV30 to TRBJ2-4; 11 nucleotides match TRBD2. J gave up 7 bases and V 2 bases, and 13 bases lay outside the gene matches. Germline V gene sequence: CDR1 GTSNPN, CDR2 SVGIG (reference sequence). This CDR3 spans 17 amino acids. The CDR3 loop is CAWSRGVAGGGGNIQYF. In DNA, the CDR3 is TGTGCCTGGAGTCGCGGGGTAGCGGGAGGGGGGGGGAACATTCAGTACTTC.

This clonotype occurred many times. The CDR3 spells CASSRDSNSYEQYF. DNA of the CDR3: TGCGCCAGCAGCCGCGACTCGAACTCCTACGAGCAGTACTTC. The chain combines TRBV5-1 with TRBJ2-7; D gene unclear. Looked up from germline, CDR1 is SGHRS and CDR2 is YFSETQ. V gave up 4 bases and J gave up 0 bases, with 11 bases separating them. This CDR3 contains 14 residues.

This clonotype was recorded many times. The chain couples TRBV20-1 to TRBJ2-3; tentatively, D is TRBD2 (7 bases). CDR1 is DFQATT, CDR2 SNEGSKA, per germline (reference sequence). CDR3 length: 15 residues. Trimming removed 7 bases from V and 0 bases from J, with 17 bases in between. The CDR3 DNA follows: TGCAGTGAAAAAAAGGGGGGGGCTAGCACAGATACGCAGTATTTT. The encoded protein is CSEKKGGASTDTQYF.

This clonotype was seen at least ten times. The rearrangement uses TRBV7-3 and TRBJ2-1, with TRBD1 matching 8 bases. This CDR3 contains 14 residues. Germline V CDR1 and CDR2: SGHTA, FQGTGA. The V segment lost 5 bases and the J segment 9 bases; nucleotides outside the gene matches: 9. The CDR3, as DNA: TGTGCCAGCAGCATCACGACAGGGGTCAGTGAGCAGTTCTTC. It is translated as CASSITTGVSEQFF.

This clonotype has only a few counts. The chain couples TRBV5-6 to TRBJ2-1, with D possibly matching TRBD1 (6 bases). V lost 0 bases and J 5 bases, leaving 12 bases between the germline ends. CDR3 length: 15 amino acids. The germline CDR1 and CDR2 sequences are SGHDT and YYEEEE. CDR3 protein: CASSLGGHGDNEQFF. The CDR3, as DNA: TGTGCCAGCAGCTTGGGGGGACACGGCGACAATGAGCAGTTCTTC.

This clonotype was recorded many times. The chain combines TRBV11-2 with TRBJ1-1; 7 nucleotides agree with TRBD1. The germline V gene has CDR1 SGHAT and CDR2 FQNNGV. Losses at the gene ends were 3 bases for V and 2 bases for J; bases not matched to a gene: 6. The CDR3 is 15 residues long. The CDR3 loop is CASSFRGTINTEAFF. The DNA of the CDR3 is TGTGCCAGCAGCTTCAGGGGGACAATTAACACTGAAGCTTTCTTT.

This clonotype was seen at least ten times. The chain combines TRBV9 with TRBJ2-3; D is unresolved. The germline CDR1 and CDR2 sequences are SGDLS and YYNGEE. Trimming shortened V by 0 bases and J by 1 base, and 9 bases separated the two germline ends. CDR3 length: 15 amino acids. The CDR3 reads CASSVVSVGTDTQYF. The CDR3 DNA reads TGTGCCAGCAGCGTAGTCAGCGTGGGCACAGATACGCAGTATTTT.

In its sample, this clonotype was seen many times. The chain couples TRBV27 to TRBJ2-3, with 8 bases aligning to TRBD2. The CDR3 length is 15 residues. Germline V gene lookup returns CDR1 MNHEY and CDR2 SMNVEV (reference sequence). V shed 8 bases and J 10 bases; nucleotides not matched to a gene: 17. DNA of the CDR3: TGTGCCAGCTCGACCGACCTGGTGTCGGGGGGGGCGCAGTATTTT. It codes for CASSTDLVSGGAQYF.

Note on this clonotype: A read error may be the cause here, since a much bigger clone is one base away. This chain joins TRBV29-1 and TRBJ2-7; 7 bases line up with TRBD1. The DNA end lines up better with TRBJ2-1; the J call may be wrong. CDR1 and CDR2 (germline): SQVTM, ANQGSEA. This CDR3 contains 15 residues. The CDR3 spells CSVEDRDSVTYEQFF. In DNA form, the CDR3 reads TGCAGCGTTGAAGACCGGGACAGCGTTACCTACGAGCAGTTCTTC.